The text below deals with one T cell receptor (beta chain). What it binds is not known. This is likely a read error, given that the CDR3 carries no conserved phenylalanine or tryptophan at its end. The DNA is omitted, as the CDR3 cannot be located on it reliably, and the CDR3 follows TCRdb's listing. The sample originates from a study of tumour-infiltrating T cells in Burkitt lymphoma. Germline V CDR1 and CDR2: KGHSH, LQKENI. The CDR3 is 12 residues long, counting both termini. The table came from immunoSEQ multiplex PCR; TCRdb's copy has only in-frame clones and leaves some out. The sample consists of over 350 clones, around 66% of them appearing once. Whole-study findings and limits: Many Burkitt lymphoma patients shared several public clonotypes.

Sequencing was done on a sample of tumor tissue. The sequence was obtained from a human donor with Burkitt lymphoma. V and J are TRBV18 and TRBJ1-1. The CDR3 reads CASSPPASGRLI.